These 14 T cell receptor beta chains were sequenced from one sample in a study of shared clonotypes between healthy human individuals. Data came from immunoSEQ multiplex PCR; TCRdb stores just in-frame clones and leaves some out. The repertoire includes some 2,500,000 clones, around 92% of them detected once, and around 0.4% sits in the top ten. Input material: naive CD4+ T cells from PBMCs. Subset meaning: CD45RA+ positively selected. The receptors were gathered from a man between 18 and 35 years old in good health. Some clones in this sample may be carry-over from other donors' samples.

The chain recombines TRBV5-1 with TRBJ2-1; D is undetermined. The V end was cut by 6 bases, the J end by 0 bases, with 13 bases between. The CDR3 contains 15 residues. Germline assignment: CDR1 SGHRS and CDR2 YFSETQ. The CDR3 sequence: CASIPAPNSYNEQFF. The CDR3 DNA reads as TGCGCCAGCATCCCAGCGCCAAACTCCTACAATGAGCAGTTCTTC.

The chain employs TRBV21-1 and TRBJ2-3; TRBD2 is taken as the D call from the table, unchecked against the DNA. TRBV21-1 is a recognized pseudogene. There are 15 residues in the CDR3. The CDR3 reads CASGIERESTDTQYF. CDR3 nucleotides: TGTGCCAGCGGAATCGAACGGGAGAGTACAGATACGCAGTATTTT.

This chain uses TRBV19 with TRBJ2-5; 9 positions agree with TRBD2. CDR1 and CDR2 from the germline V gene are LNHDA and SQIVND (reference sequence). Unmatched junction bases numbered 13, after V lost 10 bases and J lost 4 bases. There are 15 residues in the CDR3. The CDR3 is CATQQAGGQIETQYF. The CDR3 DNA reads TGTGCCACCCAACAAGCGGGAGGTCAGATAGAGACCCAGTACTTC.

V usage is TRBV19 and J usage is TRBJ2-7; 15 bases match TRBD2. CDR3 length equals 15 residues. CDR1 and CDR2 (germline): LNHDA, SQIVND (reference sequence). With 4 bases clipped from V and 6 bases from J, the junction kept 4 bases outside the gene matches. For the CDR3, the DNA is TGTGCCAGTAGTACTGGACTAGCGGGAGGGAGCGAGCAGTACTTC. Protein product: CASSTGLAGGSEQYF.

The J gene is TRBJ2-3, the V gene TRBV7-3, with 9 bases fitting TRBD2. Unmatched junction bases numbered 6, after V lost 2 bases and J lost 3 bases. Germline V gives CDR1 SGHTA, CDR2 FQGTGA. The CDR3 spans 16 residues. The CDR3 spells CASSLLAGPFTDTQYF. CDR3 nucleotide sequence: TGTGCCAGCAGCTTACTAGCGGGGCCCTTTACAGATACGCAGTATTTT.

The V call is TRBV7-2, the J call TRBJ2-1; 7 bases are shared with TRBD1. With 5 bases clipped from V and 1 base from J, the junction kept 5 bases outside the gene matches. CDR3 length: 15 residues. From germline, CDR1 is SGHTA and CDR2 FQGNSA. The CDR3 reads CASSKGTVSYNEQFF. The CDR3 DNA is TGTGCCAGCAGCAAAGGGACAGTTTCCTACAATGAGCAGTTCTTC.

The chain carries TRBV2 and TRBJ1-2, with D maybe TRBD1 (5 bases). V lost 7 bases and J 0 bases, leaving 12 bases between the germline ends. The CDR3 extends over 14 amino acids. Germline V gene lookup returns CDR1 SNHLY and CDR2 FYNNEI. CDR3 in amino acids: CASTLGGPNYGYTF. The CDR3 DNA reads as TGTGCCAGCACCCTGGGGGGACCTAACTATGGCTACACCTTC.

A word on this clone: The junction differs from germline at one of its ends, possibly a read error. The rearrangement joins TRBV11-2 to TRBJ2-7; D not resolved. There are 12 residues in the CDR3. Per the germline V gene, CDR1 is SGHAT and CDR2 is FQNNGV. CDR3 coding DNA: TGTGCCAGCAGCTTAGACGAGGACGAGCGGTACTTC. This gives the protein CASSLDEDERYF.

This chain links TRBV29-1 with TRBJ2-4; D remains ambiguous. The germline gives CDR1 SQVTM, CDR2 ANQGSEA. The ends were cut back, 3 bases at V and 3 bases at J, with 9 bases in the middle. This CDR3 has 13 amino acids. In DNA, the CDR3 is TGCAGCGTTGAGGCGAGTGTCAAAAACATTCAGTACTTC. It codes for CSVEASVKNIQYF. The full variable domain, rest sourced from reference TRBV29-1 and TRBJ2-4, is SAVISQKPSRDICQRGTSLTIQCQVDSQVTMMFWYRQQPGQSLTLIATANQGSEATYESGFVIDKFPISRPNLTFSTLTVSNMSPEDSSIYLCSVEASVKNIQYFGAGTRLSVL.

The CDR3 loop is CASSLSASADYYEQYF. The CDR3 nucleotides are TGTGCCAGCAGCTTATCGGCTAGCGCCGACTATTACGAGCAGTACTTC. The rearrangement uses TRBV7-2 and TRBJ2-7, with a tentative D call TRBD2 (6 bases). V was cut by 2 bases and J by 4 bases, with 18 bases left in between. The germline V gene has CDR1 SGHTA and CDR2 FQGNSA. The length of the CDR3 is 16 residues.

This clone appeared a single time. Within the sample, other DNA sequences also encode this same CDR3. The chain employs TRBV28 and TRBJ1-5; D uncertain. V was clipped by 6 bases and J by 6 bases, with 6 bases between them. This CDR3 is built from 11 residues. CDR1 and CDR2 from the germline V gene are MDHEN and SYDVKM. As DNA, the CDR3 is TGTGCCAGCAGCGTATCTCAGCCCCAGCATTTT. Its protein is CASSVSQPQHF.

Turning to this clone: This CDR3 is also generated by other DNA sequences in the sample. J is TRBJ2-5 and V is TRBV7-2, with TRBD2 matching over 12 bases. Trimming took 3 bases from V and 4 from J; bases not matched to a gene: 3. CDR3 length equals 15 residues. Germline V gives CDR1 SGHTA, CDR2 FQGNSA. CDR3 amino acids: CASSFLAGGGETQYF. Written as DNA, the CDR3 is TGTGCCAGCAGCTTCCTAGCGGGGGGGGGAGAGACCCAGTACTTC.

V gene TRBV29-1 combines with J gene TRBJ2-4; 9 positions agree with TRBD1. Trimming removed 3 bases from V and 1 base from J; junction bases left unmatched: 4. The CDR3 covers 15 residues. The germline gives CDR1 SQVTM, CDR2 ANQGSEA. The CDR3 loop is CSVEDRGLAKNIQYF. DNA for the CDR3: TGCAGCGTTGAGGACAGGGGACTGGCCAAAAACATTCAGTACTTC.

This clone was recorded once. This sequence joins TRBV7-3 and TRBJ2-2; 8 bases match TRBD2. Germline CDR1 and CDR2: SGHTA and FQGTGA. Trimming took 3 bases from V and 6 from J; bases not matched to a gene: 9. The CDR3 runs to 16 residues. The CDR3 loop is CASSFSPGTSPGELFF. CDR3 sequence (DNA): TGTGCCAGCAGCTTTAGTCCCGGGACTAGTCCCGGGGAGCTGTTTTTT.